The 14 T cell receptor beta chains listed next were all sequenced from one sample in a study of blood T cell repertoires in COVID-19. Produced via immunoSEQ multiplex PCR; TCRdb's table is partial and in-frame only. In the table there are around 120,000 clones, 70% to 80% of which are singletons. The sequenced material came from peripheral blood. The receptors stem from a man in his 70s with active or convalescent COVID-19.

The rearrangement joins TRBV3-1 (or the pseudogene TRBV3-2) to TRBJ2-5, with a possible D match to TRBD2 (6 bases). V lost 4 bases and J 1 base, leaving 13 bases between the germline ends. Germline V gene sequence: CDR1 LGHDT, CDR2 YNNKEL (reference sequence). This CDR3 has 15 residues. CDR3: CASSLTSSGQETQYF. DNA for the CDR3: TGTGCCAGCAGCCTGACTAGTTCGGGCCAAGAGACCCAGTACTTC.

V and J are TRBV15 and TRBJ1-1; tentatively, D is TRBD1 (6 bases). V was cut by 2 bases and J by 8 bases, with 9 bases left in between. Germline CDR1 reads LNHNV; CDR2 reads YYDKDF (reference sequence). The CDR3 contains 12 residues. CDR3 in DNA: TGTGCCACCAGCAGACCCCAGGGGGAAGCTTTCTTT. Translated: CATSRPQGEAFF.

The chain combines TRBV2 with TRBJ2-5; D may be TRBD1 (5 bases). Germline V gives CDR1 SNHLY, CDR2 FYNNEI. This CDR3 is built from 14 residues. V gave up 5 bases and J gave up 2 bases, with 12 bases separating them. The chain's CDR3 is CASSTGRTQETQYF. CDR3 in DNA: TGTGCCAGCAGTACTGGACGGACACAAGAGACCCAGTACTTC. Full variable domain (outside the CDR3, taken from reference TRBV2 and TRBJ2-5): EPEVTQTPSHQVTQMGQEVILRCVPISNHLYFYWYRQILGQKVEFLVSFYNNEISEKSEIFDDQFSVERPDGSNFTLKIRSTKLEDSAMYFCASSTGRTQETQYFGPGTRLLVL.

The rearrangement joins TRBV27 to TRBJ2-7; TRBD2 is a possible D gene (6 bases). The length of the CDR3 is 14 residues. CDR1 MNHEY and CDR2 SMNVEV come from the germline V gene (reference sequence). V shed 1 base and J shed 5 bases, with 12 bases lying between them. CDR3 loop: CASSLYGGSNEQYF. CDR3 nucleotides: TGTGCCAGCAGTTTATACGGGGGATCGAACGAGCAGTACTTC.

The chain uses TRBV7-9 and TRBJ1-1; D might be TRBD1 (5 bases). Trimming cost V 3 bases and J 11 bases, with 10 bases left between them. CDR1 is SEHNR, CDR2 FQNEAQ, per germline (reference sequence). CDR3 length: 11 amino acids. CDR3 sequence reads: CASSLRQLAFF. Here the CDR3 DNA reads TGTGCCAGCAGCTTGCGACAGCTGGCTTTCTTT.

CDR3 amino acids: CASRRDITYEQYF. The CDR3 DNA reads as TGTGCCAGCAGGAGGGACATCACCTACGAGCAGTACTTC. The chain is built from TRBV2 and TRBJ2-7; D possibly corresponds to TRBD1 (6 bases). Germline lookup yields CDR1 SNHLY and CDR2 FYNNEI. The CDR3 covers 13 residues. V was clipped by 6 bases and J by 2 bases, with 11 bases between them.

With regard to this clone: One end of the junction varies from germline; a read error may be responsible. The chain uses TRBV3-1 (or the pseudogene TRBV3-2) and TRBJ2-5; D uncertain. Germline CDR1 is LGHDT and CDR2 is YNNKEL (reference sequence). The CDR3 runs 12 residues. The CDR3 here is CASSQDQETQYF. CDR3 bases: TGTGCCAGCAGCCAAGACCAGGAGACCCAGTACTTC.

This chain uses TRBV15 with TRBJ2-1; TRBD2 agrees at 8 bases. Trimming took 0 bases from V and 7 from J; bases not matched to a gene: 5. CDR1 and CDR2 from the germline V gene are LNHNV and YYDKDF (reference sequence). This CDR3 has 15 amino acids. The CDR3 is CATSRDRSGRNEQFF. The DNA for the CDR3 is TGTGCCACCAGCAGAGATAGGAGCGGGAGAAATGAGCAGTTCTTC.

V and J are TRBV7-2 and TRBJ1-5, with 7 nucleotides matching TRBD1. The CDR3 has 14 amino acids. The germline V gene has CDR1 SGHTA and CDR2 FQGNSA. The V gene end was trimmed by 5 bases and the J gene end by 7 bases; junction bases not matched to a gene: 8. For the CDR3, the DNA is TGTGCCAGCAGCGACCCAGGGGGGAGACAGCCCCAGCATTTT. It is translated as CASSDPGGRQPQHF.

The rearrangement uses TRBV18 and TRBJ2-1; 12 bases line up with TRBD2. Germline CDR1 reads KGHSH; CDR2 reads LQKENI. There are 16 residues in the CDR3. The V gene end was trimmed by 6 bases and the J gene end by 7 bases; junction bases not matched to a gene: 10. The CDR3 sequence: CASSVTSGGFANEQFF. The CDR3 DNA reads as TGTGCCAGCTCGGTGACTAGCGGGGGATTTGCAAATGAGCAGTTCTTC.

The rearrangement joins TRBV9 to TRBJ2-1; D is possibly TRBD2 (6 bases). The CDR3 contains 15 residues. Germline V gene sequence: CDR1 SGDLS, CDR2 YYNGEE. V shed 4 bases and J shed 6 bases, with 17 bases lying between them. The CDR3 spells CASSPTSRVLNEQFF. For the CDR3, the DNA is TGTGCCAGCAGCCCCACTAGCCGGGTGCTCAATGAGCAGTTCTTC.

This sequence joins TRBV19 and TRBJ2-2; the D gene is possibly TRBD2 (5 bases). The V gene lost 6 bases and the J gene lost 1 base, with 12 bases spanning the gap. This CDR3 comprises 15 residues. The germline V gene has CDR1 LNHDA and CDR2 SQIVND (reference sequence). The CDR3 region is CASRKAAGNTGELFF. CDR3 coding DNA: TGTGCCAGTAGGAAGGCGGCGGGGAACACCGGGGAGCTGTTTTTT. The full variable domain, its missing parts supplied by reference TRBV19 and TRBJ2-2, is DGGITQSPKYLFRKEGQNVTLSCEQNLNHDAMYWYRQDPGQGLRLIYYSQIVNDFQKGDIAEGYSVSREKKESFPLTVTSAQKNPTAFYLCASRKAAGNTGELFFGEGSRLTVL.

In this sample, this clone turned up once. The V gene is TRBV24-1, the J gene TRBJ2-1, with D perhaps TRBD1 (5 bases). Germline V lookup: CDR1 KGHDR, CDR2 SFDVKD. The V end was cut by 1 base, the J end by 7 bases, with 16 bases between. There are 16 residues in the CDR3. The CDR3, as DNA: TGTGCCACCAGTGATTTAGGGGCAGGGCGACGGAATGAGCAGTTCTTC. Its protein is CATSDLGAGRRNEQFF.

This sequence joins TRBV11-2 and TRBJ2-1; TRBD2 agrees at 11 bases. The length of the CDR3 is 16 residues. Looked up from germline, CDR1 is SGHAT and CDR2 is FQNNGV. V trimming: 1 base; J trimming: 6 bases; junction bases outside the gene matches: 5. The CDR3 is CASSLASGRIRNEQFF. The CDR3 coding sequence is TGTGCCAGCAGCTTAGCTAGCGGGAGGATTCGCAATGAGCAGTTCTTC. Supplemented by reference TRBV11-2 and TRBJ2-1, the full variable domain reads EAGVAQSPRYKIIEKRQSVAFWCNPISGHATLYWYQQILGQGPKLLIQFQNNGVVDDSQLPKDRFSAERLKGVDSTLKIQPAKLEDSAVYLCASSLASGRIRNEQFFGPGTRLTVL.